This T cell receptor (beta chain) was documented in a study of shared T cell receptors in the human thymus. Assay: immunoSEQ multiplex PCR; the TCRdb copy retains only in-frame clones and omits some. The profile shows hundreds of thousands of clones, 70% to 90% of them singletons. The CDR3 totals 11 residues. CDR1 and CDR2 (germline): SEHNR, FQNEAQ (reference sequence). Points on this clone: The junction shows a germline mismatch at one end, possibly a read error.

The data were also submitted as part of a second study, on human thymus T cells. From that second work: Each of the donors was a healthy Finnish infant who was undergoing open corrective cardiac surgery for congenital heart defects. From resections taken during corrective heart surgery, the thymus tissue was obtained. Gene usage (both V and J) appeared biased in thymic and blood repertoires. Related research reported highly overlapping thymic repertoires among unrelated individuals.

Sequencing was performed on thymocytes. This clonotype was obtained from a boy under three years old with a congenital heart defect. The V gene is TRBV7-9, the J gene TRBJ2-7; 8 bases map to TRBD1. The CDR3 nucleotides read TGTGCCAGCAGGGCGCCGGGACAGGAGTTCTTC. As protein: CASRAPGQEFF.